This TCR beta chain is from a study of cytomegalovirus exposure and HLA in healthy donors. Points from the study as a whole: The authors considered a cluster of highly shared sequence variants likely to be a sequencing artifact. Trimming of TCR beta V- and J-genes showed a link, identified in a later analysis, to a missense DCLRE1C variant.

The PCR was carried out with 60 Vbeta primers and 13 Jbeta primers. Clones were read by immunoSEQ multiplex PCR, and TCRdb kept only the in-frame ones, dropping some. The profile shows about 100,000 clones, roughly 70% of them singletons. Details on this clone: The antigen is unknown.

Sequencing was done on a sample of PBMCs. The source of this sequence is a woman aged 40-49 years in good health and CMV-seropositive.

The CDR3 sequence: CASSSPTGTPPYEQYF. CDR3 bases: TGTGCCAGCAGCTCCCCCACAGGGACCCCACCCTACGAGCAGTACTTC. The rearrangement links TRBV5-6 to TRBJ2-5, with D perhaps TRBD1 (6 bases). The better agreement between TRBJ2-7 and the DNA end casts doubt on the J call. The CDR3 runs 16 residues. Germline V gene sequence: CDR1 SGHDT, CDR2 YYEEEE.